Following are 11 T cell receptor beta chains from one sample sequenced in a study of shared clonotypes between healthy human individuals (dated by TCRdb to the early 2020s). The library relied on the immunoSEQ multiplex PCR assay. This immuneACCESS table, as held by TCRdb, lists in-frame sequences with V and J called but not all clones. Of the missing ones, under half trace to an unresolved V gene in checked studies; the others have no known cause. The sample table records 110,000 or so clones; over 65% of these occur just once. The top ten clonotypes cover about 25% of the sample. Sequencing was carried out using memory CD8+ T cells sorted from blood. The intended sense of this specimen's cell subset or site label: CD45RO+ cells pooled with CCR7-negative TemRA cells. The origin of the receptors is a woman in her 30s in good health.

The sample holds one count of this clone. The chain links TRBV7-9 to TRBJ2-5; the match to TRBD2 covers 11 bases. Germline V CDR1 and CDR2: SEHNR, FQNEAQ (reference sequence). The ends lost 6 bases at V and 0 bases at J; junction bases unmatched: 0. The CDR3 consists of 14 residues. CDR3 in DNA: TGTGCCAGCAGTAGCGGGAGGGACCAAGAGACCCAGTACTTC. It codes for CASSSGRDQETQYF.

V and J are TRBV29-1 and TRBJ2-7, with 9 bases fitting TRBD2. In germline, CDR1 is SQVTM, CDR2 ANQGSEA. After removal of 6 bases from V and 0 bases from J, the junction contained 6 bases not matched to a gene. The CDR3 length is 14 residues. Here the CDR3 DNA reads TGCAGCGTACGCGGACTAGCGAGCTCCTACGAGCAGTACTTC. Translated: CSVRGLASSYEQYF.

The J gene is TRBJ2-5, the V gene TRBV11-3; no firm D call. Judging by the DNA end, TRBJ2-7 fits better; the J call may be wrong. CDR1 and CDR2 (germline): SGHNT, YENEEA. The CDR3 has 12 amino acids. The CDR3 protein is CASSLDGYEQYF. As DNA, the CDR3 is TGTGCCAGCAGCTTAGACGGCTACGAGCAGTACTTC.

This clone was seen more than once but under ten times. The chain couples TRBV7-9 to TRBJ2-5, with TRBD2 identical over 12 bases. The CDR3 is 15 amino acids. Germline trimming cut 5 bases from V and 5 bases from J; bases unmatched to any gene: 6. Germline-derived CDR1 and CDR2 are SEHNR and FQNEAQ (reference sequence). CDR3 amino acids: CASSVTSGSEETQYF. The DNA of the CDR3 is TGTGCCAGCAGCGTGACTAGCGGGAGTGAGGAGACCCAGTACTTC.

This sequence joins TRBV2 and TRBJ2-1; possibly TRBD2 for D (6 bases). Germline V gene lookup returns CDR1 SNHLY and CDR2 FYNNEI. Between the trimmed V and J ends, which lost 5 bases and 3 bases, there was a span of 11 bases. The CDR3 is made up of 14 amino acids. CDR3 coding DNA: TGTGCCAGCAGTCACCTAGCGTACTACAATGAGCAGTTCTTC. Translated: CASSHLAYYNEQFF.

This chain uses TRBV5-4 with TRBJ1-2, with a possible D match to TRBD1 (6 bases). Germline CDR1 SGHNT, CDR2 YYREEE (reference sequence). V lost 0 bases, J lost 8 bases, and 11 bases lay in between. The CDR3 consists of 13 residues. The CDR3 loop reads CASSLEGDRGYTF. CDR3 DNA: TGTGCCAGCAGCTTGGAGGGGGATCGGGGCTACACCTTC. The full variable domain, with the rest looked up from reference TRBV5-4 and TRBJ1-2, is ETGVTQSPTHLIKTRGQQVTLRCSSQSGHNTVSWYQQALGQGPQFIFQYYREEENGRGNFPPRFSGLQFPNYSSELNVNALELDDSALYLCASSLEGDRGYTFGSGTRLTVV.

The chain couples TRBV5-1 to TRBJ1-5, with D maybe TRBD1 (6 bases). Trimming took off 1 base at V and 4 bases at J, with 12 bases between the two ends. This CDR3 is 15 amino acids long. Germline assignment: CDR1 SGHRS and CDR2 YFSETQ. DNA of the CDR3: TGCGCCAGCAGCTTGTCTGGACAGCCGAATCAGCCCCAGCATTTT. Translating it yields CASSLSGQPNQPQHF.

This clone was found many times. This sequence joins TRBV6-4 and TRBJ2-1; 7 nucleotides match TRBD2. Germline V gives CDR1 MRHNA, CDR2 SNTAGT. The V and J ends lost 9 bases and 8 bases, in that order; junction bases with no gene match: 16. The CDR3 consists of 15 residues. This chain's CDR3 is CASGSTGGSSDEQFF. CDR3 in DNA: TGTGCCAGTGGCAGTACGGGCGGGAGTAGCGATGAGCAGTTCTTC.

The V gene is TRBV6-1, the J gene TRBJ1-5; D ambiguous. Germline V gene lookup returns CDR1 MNHNS and CDR2 SASEGT. CDR3 length: 17 amino acids. V was trimmed by 2 bases and J by 6 bases, leaving 20 bases between them. For the CDR3, the DNA is TGTGCCAGCAGTGAATATTTCTCAGGAGGAGTAGGTCAGCCCCAGCATTTT. Residues: CASSEYFSGGVGQPQHF.

This rearrangement joins TRBV29-1 to TRBJ2-5; TRBD1 matches at 7 bases. With the DNA end fitting TRBJ2-7 better, the J assignment may be wrong. Germline CDR1 SQVTM, CDR2 ANQGSEA. The CDR3 has 12 residues. The CDR3 region is CSTGDSQYEQYF. CDR3 sequence (DNA): TGCAGCACAGGGGACAGTCAATACGAGCAGTACTTC.

This clone has just one count. The rearrangement links TRBV7-8 to TRBJ1-3, with D perhaps TRBD1 (6 bases). Trimming removed 5 bases at V and 6 bases at J, with 14 bases between. CDR3 length: 14 amino acids. CDR1 and CDR2 (germline): SGHVS, FQNEAQ. As DNA, the CDR3 is TGTGCCAGCAGCCCTGGGACATTCCAAAACACCATATATTTT. Encoded protein: CASSPGTFQNTIYF.